One and the same sample provided the 6 T cell receptor beta chains below, sequenced in a study of control samples from healthy donors and cancer patients. This table comes from immunoSEQ multiplex PCR, and its TCRdb copy is limited to in-frame clones, with some not included. The data show 90,000 to 150,000 clones, with 87% seen just once and 12% held by the top ten. Sequences were obtained from blood. The receptors come from a man in his thirties or forties in good health.

This clone was picked up one time. The chain recombines TRBV29-1 with TRBJ1-1; possible D gene TRBD1, 5 bases. This CDR3 has 13 amino acids. Germline V gives CDR1 SQVTM, CDR2 ANQGSEA. V shed 4 bases and J shed 4 bases, with 13 bases lying between them. The CDR3 region is CSVGQGVATEAFF. For the CDR3, the DNA is TGCAGCGTTGGGCAGGGAGTGGCCACTGAAGCTTTCTTT.

The rearrangement uses TRBV5-1 and TRBJ2-3; D might be TRBD2 (6 bases). V shed 3 bases and J shed 0 bases, with 8 bases lying between them. The CDR3 totals 14 residues. In germline, CDR1 is SGHRS, CDR2 YFSETQ. CDR3: CASSSSVSTDTQYF. CDR3 bases: TGCGCCAGCAGCTCTAGCGTCAGCACAGATACGCAGTATTTT.

V usage is TRBV7-2 and J usage is TRBJ2-3, with 10 bases lining up with TRBD2. Unmatched junction bases numbered 13, after V lost 5 bases and J lost 2 bases. The CDR3 runs 18 residues. Germline assignment: CDR1 SGHTA and CDR2 FQGNSA. The CDR3 spells CASSPLAGGSYITDTQYF. CDR3 nucleotides: TGTGCCAGCAGCCCCTTAGCGGGGGGCTCCTACATCACAGATACGCAGTATTTT. The whole variable domain, remainder taken from reference TRBV7-2 and TRBJ2-3, is GAGVSQSPSNKVTEKGKDVELRCDPISGHTALYWYRQSLGQGLEFLIYFQGNSAPDKSGLPSDRFSAERTGGSVSTLTIQRTQQEDSAVYLCASSPLAGGSYITDTQYFGPGTRLTVL.

The rearrangement joins TRBV19 to TRBJ2-1, with D perhaps TRBD2 (5 bases). Germline V gives CDR1 LNHDA, CDR2 SQIVND (reference sequence). V lost 3 bases, J lost 1 base, and 10 bases lay in between. The length of the CDR3 is 15 residues. The DNA for the CDR3 is TGTGCCAGTAGTATTAGCCGGGGTTCCTACAATGAGCAGTTCTTC. This codes for CASSISRGSYNEQFF. The full variable domain, completed using reference TRBV19 and TRBJ2-1, is DGGITQSPKYLFRKEGQNVTLSCEQNLNHDAMYWYRQDPGQGLRLIYYSQIVNDFQKGDIAEGYSVSREKKESFPLTVTSAQKNPTAFYLCASSISRGSYNEQFFGPGTRLTVL.

This chain joins TRBV12-3 or TRBV12-4 and TRBJ1-2; the D is unclear. This CDR3 spans 12 amino acids. V gave up 7 bases and J gave up 8 bases, with 14 bases separating them. This CDR3 reads CASINSVGGYTF. The CDR3 nucleotides read TGTGCCAGCATTAACTCAGTGGGAGGCTACACCTTC.

The rearrangement links TRBV12-3 or TRBV12-4 to TRBJ1-1; a weak D match, TRBD1 (5 bases). CDR3 size: 13 residues. V was clipped by 6 bases and J by 2 bases, with 10 bases between them. This chain's CDR3 is CASRPDSNTEAFF. In DNA form, the CDR3 reads TGTGCCAGCAGACCTGACAGTAACACTGAAGCTTTCTTT.